This is a list of T cell receptor beta chains from one sample in a study of T cells in Graves' hyperthyroidism and ophthalmopathy. Using its own MiXCR run on the multiplex PCR reads, TCRdb lists one record per CDR3 protein. The data show over 350,000 distinct CDR3 sequences, 11% to 15% seen once. Sequencing was carried out using blood. The receptors stem from a man aged 50 to 59 with Graves' ophthalmopathy. The CDR3 runs from the conserved cysteine through the conserved F or W. The D gene is left open where the match is weak. For some rows the clone size is stated as once, few or many, or as a class when expanded; others skip it.

TRBV28	-	TRBJ1-2	many	CASSLEQGHGYGYTF	TGTGCCAGCAGTTTAGAACAGGGACACGGCTATGGCTACACCTTC
TRBV5-1	-	TRBJ1-1	many	CASSLFPGQREAFF	TGCGCCAGCAGCTTGTTCCCGGGGCAGCGTGAAGCTTTCTTT
TRBV20-1	TRBD2	TRBJ2-3	few	CSAGTSGKTDTQYF	TGCAGTGCAGGGACTAGCGGGAAAACAGATACGCAGTATTTT
TRBV18	-	TRBJ1-4	-	CASAPSAGEKLFF	TGTGCCAGCGCACCATCGGCAGGGGAGAAACTGTTTTTT
TRBV19	-	TRBJ2-5	few	CASHGRGKTQETQYF	TGTGCCAGTCACGGCCGAGGGAAAACCCAAGAGACCCAGTACTTC
TRBV29-1	TRBD2	TRBJ2-7	few	CSVEDRLRGRNDYEQYF	TGCAGCGTTGAAGATCGTTTACGCGGGAGGAACGACTACGAGCAGTACTTC
TRBV11-2	-	TRBJ1-1	few	CASSQRPGMNTEAFF	TGTGCCAGCAGCCAGCGACCGGGCATGAACACTGAAGCTTTCTTT
TRBV20-1	TRBD2	TRBJ2-1	-	CSSGSSYEQFF	TGCAGTAGCGGGAGTTCTTATGAGCAGTTCTTC
TRBV20-1	TRBD2	TRBJ2-2	few	CSALAGANTGELFF	TGCAGTGCTTTAGCGGGCGCGAACACCGGGGAGCTGTTTTTT
TRBV25-1	-	TRBJ1-5	-	CASSETGFNQPQHF	TGTGCCAGCAGTGAAACAGGTTTCAATCAGCCCCAGCATTTT
TRBV9	-	TRBJ2-5	-	CASSVTGAETQYF	TGTGCCAGCAGCGTAACGGGAGCAGAGACCCAGTACTTC
TRBV6-1	-	TRBJ2-7	-	CASSEEHKGITYEQYF	TGTGCCAGCAGTGAAGAGCACAAGGGTATTACCTACGAGCAGTACTTC
TRBV29-1	-	TRBJ1-4	many	CSVDRGEKLFF	TGCAGCGTTGACAGGGGTGAAAAACTGTTTTTT
TRBV28	-	TRBJ2-7	many	CASRDGGSRYGEQYF	TGTGCCAGCAGGGACGGTGGGTCCCGCTACGGCGAGCAGTACTTC
TRBV6-5	-	TRBJ2-5	few	CASSLFWVGETQYF	TGTGCCAGCAGTTTGTTCTGGGTCGGGGAGACCCAGTACTTC
TRBV5-1	-	TRBJ2-1	few	CASSPGGGSGEQFF	TGCGCCAGCAGCCCTGGCGGGGGCTCAGGGGAGCAGTTCTTC
TRBV5-6	TRBD2	TRBJ2-7	-	CASSSRTSDSYEQYF	TGTGCCAGCAGCTCAAGGACTAGCGACTCCTACGAGCAGTACTTC
TRBV24-1	TRBD1	TRBJ2-3	few	CATSDRDRGPDTQYF	TGTGCCACCAGTGACCGTGACAGGGGCCCAGATACGCAGTATTTT
TRBV20-1	-	TRBJ2-1	few	CSVKEGAEGEFF	TGCAGTGTCAAAGAGGGCGCGGAGGGCGAGTTCTTC
TRBV20-1	-	TRBJ1-5	many	CSARDMKANQPQHF	TGCAGTGCTAGAGATATGAAGGCTAATCAGCCCCAGCATTTT
TRBV19	TRBD2	TRBJ2-5	-	CASSDGTSVLQETQYF	TGTGCCAGTAGTGACGGGACTAGCGTACTCCAAGAGACCCAGTACTTC
TRBV20-1	TRBD1	TRBJ1-1	many	CSASHRGYEAFF	TGCAGTGCTTCCCACAGGGGTTATGAAGCTTTCTTT
TRBV30	TRBD2	TRBJ2-3	-	CAWSVAGVRSTDTQYF	TGTGCCTGGAGTGTAGCGGGAGTCAGAAGCACAGATACGCAGTATTTT
TRBV18	-	TRBJ1-5	many	CASSLKAGGSGQPQHF	TGTGCCAGCTCACTCAAAGCTGGGGGGAGTGGACAGCCCCAGCATTTT
TRBV20-1	-	TRBJ1-6	few	CSARWDLDSPLHF	TGCAGTGCTAGATGGGACTTAGATTCACCCCTCCACTTT
TRBV29-1	TRBD1	TRBJ2-1	-	CSVGDRQSSYNEQFF	TGCAGCGTCGGGGACAGGCAGAGCTCCTACAATGAGCAGTTCTTC
TRBV20-1	-	TRBJ2-6	many	CSARVRSSGANVLTF	TGCAGTGCTAGAGTGCGGAGCTCTGGGGCCAACGTCCTGACTTTC
TRBV15	TRBD2	TRBJ2-1	-	CATGTSLGSHEQFF	TGTGCCACTGGGACTAGTTTAGGCTCCCATGAGCAGTTCTTC
TRBV24-1	TRBD1	TRBJ2-1	few	CATRGDRSNEQFF	TGTGCCACCAGGGGGGACAGGTCCAATGAGCAGTTCTTC
TRBV11-2	-	TRBJ1-4	many	CASSQGFSNEKLFF	TGTGCCAGCAGCCAGGGTTTCTCTAATGAAAAACTGTTTTTT
TRBV6-2/TRBV6-3	TRBD2	TRBJ2-5	-	CASSLAGGPKTQYF	TGTGCCAGCAGTCTAGCGGGAGGGCCCAAGACCCAGTACTTC
TRBV20-1	-	TRBJ2-5	many	CSARVPQLQETQYF	TGCAGTGCTAGAGTTCCGCAGCTCCAAGAGACCCAGTACTTC
TRBV9	-	TRBJ1-1	-	CASSVGGYMNTEAFF	TGTGCCAGCAGCGTAGGGGGCTACATGAACACTGAAGCTTTCTTT
TRBV24-1	TRBD1	TRBJ1-5	many	CATSDPTGAGNQPQHF	TGTGCCACCAGTGATCCTACAGGGGCGGGCAATCAGCCCCAGCATTTT
TRBV19	-	TRBJ1-5	-	CASSQTPNQPQHF	TGTGCCAGTAGTCAAACCCCCAATCAGCCCCAGCATTTT
TRBV6-1	TRBD1	TRBJ2-7	-	CASRGSGTGLYEQYF	TGTGCCAGCCGAGGTTCCGGGACAGGTCTATACGAGCAGTACTTC
TRBV2	TRBD1	TRBJ1-4	many	CASSALGTDNEKLFF	TGTGCCAGCAGTGCCTTGGGGACAGATAATGAAAAACTGTTTTTT
TRBV2	TRBD2	TRBJ2-1	many	CASSDGYWVAGGWNEQFF	TGTGCCAGCAGTGACGGTTATTGGGTAGCGGGAGGGTGGAATGAGCAGTTCTTC
TRBV27	-	TRBJ2-1	few	CASKPPRTVGNNEQFF	TGTGCCAGCAAACCCCCCCGGACAGTAGGTAACAATGAGCAGTTCTTC
TRBV5-8	-	TRBJ2-3	many	CASSLVAGRMTDTQYF	TGTGCCAGCAGCTTGGTGGCGGGGCGAATGACAGATACGCAGTATTTT
TRBV10-3	TRBD1	TRBJ2-5	-	CAISESTAGGTETQYF	TGTGCCATCAGTGAGTCGACCGCAGGGGGCACAGAGACCCAGTACTTC
TRBV12-3/TRBV12-4	TRBD2	TRBJ2-3	many	CASSFSGRTDTQYF	TGTGCCAGCAGTTTTAGCGGGCGGACAGATACGCAGTATTTT
TRBV29-1	TRBD2	TRBJ2-5	many	CSVDGAGGRETQYF	TGCAGCGTTGACGGGGCGGGAGGGCGAGAGACCCAGTACTTC
TRBV11-3	TRBD2	TRBJ2-3	many	CASSSRREADTQYF	TGTGCCAGCAGCTCTCGGCGGGAGGCAGATACGCAGTATTTT
TRBV7-9	-	TRBJ1-1	-	CASSPRRQARNTEAFF	TGTGCCAGCAGCCCCCGGAGACAGGCTCGGAACACTGAAGCTTTCTTT
TRBV7-2	TRBD2	TRBJ2-1	many	CASSGGTSGWNEQFF	TGTGCCAGCAGCGGTGGGACTAGCGGGTGGAATGAGCAGTTCTTC
TRBV18	-	TRBJ2-7	many	CASSRKGGLSYEQYF	TGTGCCAGCTCTCGGAAGGGTGGTTTGTCCTACGAGCAGTACTTC
TRBV2	-	TRBJ1-2	many	CASSRVTNYGYTF	TGTGCCAGCAGCCGAGTCACTAACTATGGCTACACCTTC
TRBV4-2	-	TRBJ1-2	few	CASSQDLTGDHGYTF	TGTGCCAGCAGCCAAGATTTAACGGGGGATCATGGCTACACCTTC
TRBV6-1	TRBD2	TRBJ2-3	-	CASSPLRSGRANTQYF	TGTGCCAGCAGTCCCCTTAGGAGCGGGAGGGCGAATACGCAGTATTTT
TRBV6-5	-	TRBJ1-1	few	CASSYLGVTEAFF	TGTGCCAGCAGTTATCTTGGGGTCACTGAAGCTTTCTTT
TRBV3-1	TRBD2	TRBJ2-7	many	CASSQNSGTVSYEQYF	TGTGCCAGCAGCCAGAATAGCGGGACCGTGTCCTACGAGCAGTACTTC
TRBV5-1	TRBD1	TRBJ2-3	many	CASSQGTGSIDTQYF	TGCGCCAGCAGCCAAGGGACAGGGAGTATCGATACGCAGTATTTT